The clone carrying this TCR beta chain has a single count. The antigen is not known. The table came from immunoSEQ multiplex PCR; TCRdb's copy has only in-frame clones and leaves some out. This sample yields some 130,000 clones, of which approximately 89% are seen a single time; around 2.7% belongs to the top ten. The sample belongs to a study of T cell responses to AZD1222 COVID-19 vaccine. The overall study: Analyses pooled second doses at about 4 or about 12 weeks.

This CDR3 comprises 18 residues. Trimming took 3 bases from V and 2 from J; bases not matched to a gene: 11. CDR1 and CDR2 from the germline V gene are LNHDA and SQIVND (reference sequence). Study-level findings and limits: It should be noted that donors were predominantly white British and more often female, and clonal diversity was possibly underestimated. Spike-specific TCR breadth and depth both grew after two AZD1222 doses. Vaccine-associated CD4 TCRs spanned spike, dominant at 160-218 and 743-854.

The receptor comes from an adult in good health. This chain connects TRBV19 to TRBJ1-5, with 9 bases identical to TRBD1. The starting material was peripheral blood, obtained on day 0 of AZD1222 vaccination. The CDR3 coding sequence is TGTGCCAGTAGTATCACCCCTACCGGGGACAGGGGCAATCAGCCCCAGCATTTT. This gives the protein CASSITPTGDRGNQPQHF.